Below, 29 T cell receptor beta chains from the same sample are listed, as sequenced in a study of blood T cell repertoires in COVID-19. Data came from immunoSEQ multiplex PCR; TCRdb stores just in-frame clones and leaves some out. The table has approximately 180,000 clones, about 90% seen once. Sequencing was carried out using PBMCs or T cells enriched from blood (not recorded which). The receptors shown here come from a human donor with acute COVID-19. The donor label of this sample is uncertain.

The chain couples TRBV9 to TRBJ2-3; 11 nucleotides match TRBD2. The CDR3 runs to 15 residues. V gave up 0 bases and J gave up 4 bases; unmatched junction bases: 1. CDR1 and CDR2 (germline): SGDLS, YYNGEE. The CDR3 loop reads CASSVGSGGADTQYF. The CDR3 DNA follows: TGTGCCAGCAGCGTAGGTAGCGGGGGGGCAGATACGCAGTATTTT.

The rearrangement joins TRBV13 to TRBJ1-2; 7 bases fit TRBD1. Unmatched junction bases numbered 10, after V lost 1 base and J lost 5 bases. The CDR3 covers 16 residues. Per the germline V gene, CDR1 is PRHDT and CDR2 is FYEKMQ (reference sequence). CDR3 DNA sequence: TGTGCCAGCAGCTTAGAAGGGGACAGACTTACGTATGGCTACACCTTC. Residues: CASSLEGDRLTYGYTF.

Concerning this clone itself: Its ends do not fully match the called genes, so a read error is possible. V usage is TRBV2 and J usage is TRBJ2-7; 7 bases are shared with TRBD1. The CDR3 extends over 11 amino acids. Germline CDR1 and CDR2: SNHLY and FYNNEI. In DNA form, the CDR3 reads TGTGCCAGCAGTGCCACGACAGGGTGGGACTTC. Protein: CASSATTGWDF.

This clone was seen only once. This chain uses TRBV14 with TRBJ1-1; 8 nucleotides align to TRBD1. The germline CDR1 and CDR2 sequences are SGHDN and FVKESK. With V trimmed by 3 bases and J by 6 bases, 9 bases remained unmatched. The length of the CDR3 is 15 residues. CDR3 protein: CASSQEHRGLAEAFF. The CDR3 DNA sequence: TGTGCCAGCAGCCAGGAACACAGGGGGTTGGCTGAAGCTTTCTTT.

The V and J genes are TRBV25-1 and TRBJ1-4; D call uncertain. The CDR3 contains 12 residues. V shed 3 bases and J shed 9 bases, with 8 bases lying between them. CDR1 MGHDK and CDR2 SYGVNS come from the germline V gene. The CDR3 region has the DNA TGTGCCAGCAGTGATGGGCCCCAAAAACTGTTTTTT. It is translated as CASSDGPQKLFF.

V is TRBV9 and J is TRBJ1-5, with 8 bases lining up with TRBD1. Germline loops: CDR1 SGDLS, CDR2 YYNGEE. The CDR3 length is 18 residues. Trimming at V came to 5 bases and at J to 0 bases, leaving 13 bases not matched to a gene. The CDR3 here is CASSSGTGVGVSNQPQHF. The CDR3 coding sequence is TGTGCCAGCAGTTCTGGGACAGGCGTCGGTGTTAGCAATCAGCCCCAGCATTTT.

This chain joins TRBV27 and TRBJ2-7, with 11 positions matching TRBD2. The CDR3 runs 14 residues. Looked up from germline, CDR1 is MNHEY and CDR2 is SMNVEV (reference sequence). V trimming: 6 bases; J trimming: 0 bases; junction bases outside the gene matches: 1. The CDR3 is CASRGLADSYEQYF. The CDR3 DNA reads TGTGCCAGCAGGGGACTAGCGGACTCCTACGAGCAGTACTTC.

The genes are TRBV6-5 and TRBJ2-2, with a tentative D call TRBD2 (6 bases). Germline loops: CDR1 MNHEY, CDR2 SVGAGI. V lost 1 base and J lost 7, with 13 bases in between. CDR3 length equals 15 residues. CDR3 sequence (DNA): TGTGCCAGCAGTTACTTTGGGGGGAAGGGCGGGGAGCTGTTTTTT. This codes for CASSYFGGKGGELFF.

The chain is built from TRBV7-9 and TRBJ1-2; 7 bases map to TRBD1. The length of the CDR3 is 15 residues. V gave up 6 bases and J gave up 4 bases; unmatched junction bases: 11. Germline V gene data show CDR1 as SEHNR and CDR2 as FQNEAQ (reference sequence). CDR3 nucleotide sequence: TGTGCCAGCAGTCGGACCCGGGACAGCTTCTATGGCTACACCTTC. Translation: CASSRTRDSFYGYTF.

This chain uses TRBV30 with TRBJ1-2; no definite D call. CDR3 length equals 14 residues. Germline V lookup: CDR1 GTSNPN, CDR2 SVGIG (reference sequence). The V end was cut by 6 bases, the J end by 2 bases, with 16 bases between. CDR3 sequence: CACPTSLRNYGYTF. The CDR3 nucleotides read TGTGCCTGCCCGACCTCCTTGAGGAACTATGGCTACACCTTC.

The V gene is TRBV10-3, the J gene TRBJ1-6; D is ambiguous. Trimming left V 3 bases short and J 8 bases short, with 14 bases between. The germline V gene has CDR1 ENHRY and CDR2 SYGVKD. The CDR3 runs to 15 residues. CDR3 region: CAISDASEGHSPLHF. The CDR3 coding sequence is TGTGCCATCAGTGATGCTTCCGAGGGCCATTCACCCCTCCACTTT.

V is TRBV5-1 and J is TRBJ2-5, with D perhaps matching TRBD2 (5 bases). Germline CDR1 and CDR2: SGHRS and YFSETQ. V shed 1 base and J shed 4 bases, with 11 bases lying between them. CDR3 size: 14 residues. CDR3 DNA sequence: TGCGCCAGCAGCTTGCTGAGGGAAGGAGAGACCCAGTACTTC. This gives the protein CASSLLREGETQYF.

The V gene is TRBV7-9, the J gene TRBJ2-1; 13 nucleotides align to TRBD2. Germline assignment: CDR1 SEHNR and CDR2 FQNEAQ (reference sequence). The V gene end was trimmed by 0 bases and the J gene end by 5 bases; junction bases not matched to a gene: 7. The CDR3 extends over 18 amino acids. Written as DNA, the CDR3 is TGTGCCAGCAGCTTAGCGATGGGACTAGCGGGGAATCACAATGAGCAGTTCTTC. Residues: CASSLAMGLAGNHNEQFF.

J is TRBJ1-1 and V is TRBV4-1, with TRBD1 identical over 7 bases. Germline V CDR1 and CDR2: MGHRA, YSYEKL. J gave up 8 bases and V 2 bases, and 8 bases lay outside the gene matches. The CDR3 has 14 residues. CDR3 DNA: TGCGCCAGCAGCCAAAAGCCTACAGGGGCCGAAGCTTTCTTT. Its protein product is CASSQKPTGAEAFF.

The chain is built from TRBV5-1 and TRBJ1-1, with a tentative D call TRBD1 (6 bases). Germline V gene lookup returns CDR1 SGHRS and CDR2 YFSETQ. V lost 4 bases to trimming and J lost 0 bases, with 13 bases between them. This CDR3 has 15 residues. The CDR3 nucleotides read TGCGCCAGCAGCCCTACAGGGACCCTGAACACTGAAGCTTTCTTT. Amino acid sequence: CASSPTGTLNTEAFF.

The J gene is TRBJ1-2, the V gene TRBV4-2; 7 bases are a match to TRBD1. This CDR3 is built from 13 residues. Germline CDR1 and CDR2: LGHNA and YNFKEQ. After removal of 5 bases from V and 8 bases from J, the junction contained 8 bases not matched to a gene. CDR3 sequence reads: CASSSMTGTGYTF. The CDR3, as DNA: TGTGCCAGCAGCTCTATGACAGGGACGGGCTACACCTTC.

The genes are TRBV4-1 and TRBJ2-2; 9 nucleotides match TRBD2. The CDR3 has 16 residues. The V segment lost 0 bases and the J segment 5 bases; nucleotides outside the gene matches: 4. Germline V gives CDR1 MGHRA, CDR2 YSYEKL. CDR3 DNA: TGCGCCAGCAGCCAAGATCGGCTAGCGGGGACCGGGGAGCTGTTTTTT. Encoded protein: CASSQDRLAGTGELFF.

The chain combines TRBV11-1 with TRBJ1-1; D gene ambiguous. V lost 6 bases to trimming and J lost 0 bases, with 14 bases between them. The germline CDR1 and CDR2 sequences are SGHAT and FQDESV (reference sequence). The CDR3 spans 15 residues. CDR3 nucleotide sequence: TGTGCCAGCAGTCCGGAGTTGGTCATGAACACTGAAGCTTTCTTT. It translates to CASSPELVMNTEAFF.

The chain recombines TRBV10-3 with TRBJ2-7, with D unclear. This CDR3 is 13 amino acids long. The V end was cut by 8 bases, the J end by 2 bases, with 13 bases between. Germline V lookup: CDR1 ENHRY, CDR2 SYGVKD. DNA for the CDR3: TGTGCCATCTCTAGTGCCCCTACCTACGAGCAGTACTTC. Amino acid sequence: CAISSAPTYEQYF.

The chain links TRBV2 to TRBJ2-7; 9 nucleotides match TRBD1. V shed 8 bases, J shed 7 bases, and the junction held 12 bases outside the gene matches. The CDR3 spans 14 residues. Germline CDR1 is SNHLY and CDR2 is FYNNEI. CDR3 protein: CASGPGQGLWEQYF. CDR3 nucleotides: TGTGCCAGCGGTCCAGGACAGGGGCTGTGGGAGCAGTACTTC. Full variable domain (outside the CDR3, taken from reference TRBV2 and TRBJ2-7): EPEVTQTPSHQVTQMGQEVILRCVPISNHLYFYWYRQILGQKVEFLVSFYNNEISEKSEIFDDQFSVERPDGSNFTLKIRSTKLEDSAMYFCASGPGQGLWEQYFGPGTRLTVT.

CDR3 in amino acids: CASSLRTGGNYEQYF. For the CDR3, the DNA is TGTGCCAGCAGCCTCCGGACAGGGGGGAACTACGAGCAGTACTTC. The chain is built from TRBV7-2 and TRBJ2-7; TRBD1 matches at 10 bases. CDR1 SGHTA and CDR2 FQGNSA come from the germline V gene. Germline trimming cut 5 bases from V and 3 bases from J; bases unmatched to any gene: 7. CDR3 size: 15 residues.

The chain joins TRBV7-9 to TRBJ1-4; 7 nucleotides line up with TRBD1. The CDR3 sequence is 16 residues long. V was pared by 3 bases and J by 8 bases, with 12 bases of the junction left unmatched. Germline loops: CDR1 SEHNR, CDR2 FQNEAQ (reference sequence). The CDR3 loop is CASSLDRQGRKEKLFF. The CDR3 DNA reads TGTGCCAGCAGCTTGGATCGACAGGGAAGGAAGGAAAAACTGTTTTTT. Together with reference TRBV7-9 and TRBJ1-4, the CDR3 gives the full variable domain: DTGVSQNPRHKITKRGQNVTFRCDPISEHNRLYWYRQTLGQGPEFLTYFQNEAQLEKSRLLSDRFSAERPKGSFSTLEIQRTEQGDSAMYLCASSLDRQGRKEKLFFGSGTQLSVL.

V and J are TRBV7-6 and TRBJ2-1; D remains ambiguous. V lost 7 bases, J lost 6 bases, and 13 bases lay in between. This CDR3 contains 13 residues. Germline V lookup: CDR1 SGHVS, CDR2 FNYEAQ. CDR3 nucleotide sequence: TGTGCCAGCACCCAACCAACTACCAATGAGCAGTTCTTC. Its protein product is CASTQPTTNEQFF.

The rearrangement links TRBV2 to TRBJ1-1; D perhaps matches TRBD1 (6 bases). Germline V gives CDR1 SNHLY, CDR2 FYNNEI. The CDR3 is 14 amino acids. V was cut by 7 bases and J by 1 base, with 13 bases left in between. The CDR3 nucleotides are TGTGCCAGCACAGGGGCAGGGAGGAACACTGAAGCTTTCTTT. The encoded protein is CASTGAGRNTEAFF. Looking up the rest from reference TRBV2 and TRBJ1-1 gives the full variable domain: EPEVTQTPSHQVTQMGQEVILRCVPISNHLYFYWYRQILGQKVEFLVSFYNNEISEKSEIFDDQFSVERPDGSNFTLKIRSTKLEDSAMYFCASTGAGRNTEAFFGQGTRLTVV.

V usage is TRBV6-5 and J usage is TRBJ2-7, with 7 bases fitting TRBD1. Germline V gene lookup returns CDR1 MNHEY and CDR2 SVGAGI. The trim removed 8 bases at V and 2 bases at J, leaving 3 bases unmatched. This CDR3 contains 12 residues. DNA for the CDR3: TGTGCCAGCTCCGGGACAGCCTACGAGCAGTACTTC. Translating it yields CASSGTAYEQYF.

V and J are TRBV18 and TRBJ2-5; D is uncertain. V lost 2 bases and J lost 5, with 15 bases in between. This CDR3 region has 15 residues. Germline assignment: CDR1 KGHSH and CDR2 LQKENI. CDR3 in DNA: TGTGCCAGCTCACCAAATGGAGCTAAGAGGGAGACCCAGTACTTC. As protein: CASSPNGAKRETQYF.

The rearrangement uses TRBV19 and TRBJ1-5; weak D call: TRBD1 (6 bases). Germline lookup yields CDR1 LNHDA and CDR2 SQIVND (reference sequence). The CDR3 length is 15 residues. Trimming took off 7 bases at V and 1 base at J, with 14 bases between the two ends. The CDR3 is CASTTSQGSNQPQHF. DNA of the CDR3: TGTGCCAGTACCACATCACAGGGAAGCAATCAGCCCCAGCATTTT.

A few counts support this clone. The gene calls are TRBV3-1 (or the pseudogene TRBV3-2) and TRBJ1-1; 7 positions match TRBD1. The CDR3 extends over 14 amino acids. Per the germline V gene, CDR1 is LGHDT and CDR2 is YNNKEL (reference sequence). The V and J ends lost 4 bases and 1 base, in that order; junction bases with no gene match: 3. The CDR3 region is CASSPRDRNTEAFF. CDR3 DNA sequence: TGTGCCAGCAGCCCCCGGGACAGGAACACTGAAGCTTTCTTT.

V gene TRBV29-1 combines with J gene TRBJ2-7; 8 bases agree with TRBD2. Per germline, CDR1 SQVTM and CDR2 ANQGSEA. The length of the CDR3 is 13 residues. Trimming took 4 bases from V and 2 from J; bases not matched to a gene: 4. The CDR3 here is CSVAGGAPYEQYF. In DNA, the CDR3 is TGCAGCGTTGCCGGGGGGGCCCCCTACGAGCAGTACTTC.